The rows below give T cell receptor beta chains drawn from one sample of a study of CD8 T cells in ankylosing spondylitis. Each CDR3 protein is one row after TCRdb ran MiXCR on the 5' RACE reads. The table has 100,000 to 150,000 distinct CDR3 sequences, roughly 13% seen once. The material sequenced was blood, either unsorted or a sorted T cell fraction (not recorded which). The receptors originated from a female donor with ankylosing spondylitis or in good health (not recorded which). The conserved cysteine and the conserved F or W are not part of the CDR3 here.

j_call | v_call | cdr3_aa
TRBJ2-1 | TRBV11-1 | ASSLPVTSGRGSYNEQF
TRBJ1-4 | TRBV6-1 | ASTRGPANEKLF
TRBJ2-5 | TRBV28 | ASRVLQETQETQY
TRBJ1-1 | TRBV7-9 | ASSFLETGSTEAF
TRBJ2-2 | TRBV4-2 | ASSQDIPPRVAGELF
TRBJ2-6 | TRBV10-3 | AISESGGQGSRAGANALT
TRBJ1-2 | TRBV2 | ASSVGGGYGYT
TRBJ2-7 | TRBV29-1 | SAEGSSYEQY
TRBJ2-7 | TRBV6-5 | ASSYSIASLAGKQY
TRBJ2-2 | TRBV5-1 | ASSVQVNTGELF
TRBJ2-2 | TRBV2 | ASSEPWGQRENTGELF
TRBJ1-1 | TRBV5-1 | ASNPLIGQGRAF
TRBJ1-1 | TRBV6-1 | ASGEQQGRGKNTEAF
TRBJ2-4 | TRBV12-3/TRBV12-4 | ASSPGVLVDIQY
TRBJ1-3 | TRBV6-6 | ASSDRSGNTIY
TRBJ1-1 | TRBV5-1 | ASSLLGGVNTEAF
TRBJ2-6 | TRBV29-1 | SVGRAGSGANVLT
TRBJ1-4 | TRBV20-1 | SATPTVNEKLF
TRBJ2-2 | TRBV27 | ASSLRQYTGELF
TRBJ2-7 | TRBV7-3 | ASSLLAGATYEQY
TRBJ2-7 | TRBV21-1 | ASSKLGYEQY
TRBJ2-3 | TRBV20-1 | SAIGGASTDTQY
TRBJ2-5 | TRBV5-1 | ASSLALQGETQY
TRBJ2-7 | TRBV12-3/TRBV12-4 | ASRGTSGVYEQY
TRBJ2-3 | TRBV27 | ASSLSLSVTQY
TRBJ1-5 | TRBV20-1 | SARGGKANQPQH
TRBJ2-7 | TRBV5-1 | ASSTTGNTYEQY
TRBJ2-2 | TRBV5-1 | ASSLGQGALAGELF
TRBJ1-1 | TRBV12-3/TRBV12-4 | ASRKQQNTEAF
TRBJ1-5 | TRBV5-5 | ASSLDDRVNQPQH
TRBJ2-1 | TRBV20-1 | SAETSGDEGYNEQF
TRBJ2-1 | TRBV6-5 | ASSYFPTNEQF
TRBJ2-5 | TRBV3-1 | ASSQLAGDVETQY
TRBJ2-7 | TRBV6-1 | ASSGDRPSYEQY
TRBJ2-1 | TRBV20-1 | SARSPGVAYNEQF
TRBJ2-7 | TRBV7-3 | ASSFAAGPYEQY
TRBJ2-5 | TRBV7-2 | ASSGSTLETQY
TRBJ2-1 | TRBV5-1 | ASSLGTSGRDHNEQF
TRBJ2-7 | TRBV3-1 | ASSHGQAYYEQY
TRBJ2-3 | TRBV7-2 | ASSFDRTSTDTQY
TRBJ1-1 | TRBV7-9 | ASSAHRENTEAF
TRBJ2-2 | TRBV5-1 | ASSADTRSTGELF
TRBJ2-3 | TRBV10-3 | AIRPGPSSTDTQY
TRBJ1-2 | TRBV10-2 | ASSESLSGGTNYGYT
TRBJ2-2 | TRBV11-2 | ASSLSPFGELF
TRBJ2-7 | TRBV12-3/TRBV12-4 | ASSLSGFTSYEQY
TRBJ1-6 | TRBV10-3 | AISESPGSNNSPLH
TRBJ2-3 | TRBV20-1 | SARDVGSYTDTQY
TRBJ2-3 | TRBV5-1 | ASSSVSGGTDTQY
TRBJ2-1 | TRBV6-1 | ASSLTSGSYNEQF
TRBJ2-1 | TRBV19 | ASRPTGGFSYNEQF
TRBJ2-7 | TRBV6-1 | ASSVRPTQGGLLSYEQY
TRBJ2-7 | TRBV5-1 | ASSLDRDGNEQY
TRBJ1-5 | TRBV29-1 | SVEGGALGSNQPQH
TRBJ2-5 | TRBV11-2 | ASSSLRASTETQY
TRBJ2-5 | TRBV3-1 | ASSQGAGSETQY
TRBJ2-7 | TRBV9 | ASSVDPHGNEQY
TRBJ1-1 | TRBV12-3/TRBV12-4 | ASSLGSSPNTEAF